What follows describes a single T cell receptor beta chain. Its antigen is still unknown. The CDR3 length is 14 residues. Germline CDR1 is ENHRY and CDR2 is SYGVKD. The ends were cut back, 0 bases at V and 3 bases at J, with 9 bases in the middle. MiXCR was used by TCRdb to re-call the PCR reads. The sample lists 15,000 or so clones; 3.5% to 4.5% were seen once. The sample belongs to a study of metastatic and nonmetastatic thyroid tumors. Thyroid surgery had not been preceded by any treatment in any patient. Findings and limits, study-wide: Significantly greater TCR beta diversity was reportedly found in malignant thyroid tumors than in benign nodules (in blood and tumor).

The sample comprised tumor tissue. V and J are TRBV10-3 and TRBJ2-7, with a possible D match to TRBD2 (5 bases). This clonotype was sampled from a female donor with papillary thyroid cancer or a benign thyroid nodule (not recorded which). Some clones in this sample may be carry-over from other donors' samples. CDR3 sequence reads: CAISESGSGYEQYF. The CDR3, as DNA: TGTGCCATCAGTGAGTCGGGAAGCGGCTACGAGCAGTACTTC.